This TCR beta chain was sequenced for a study of cytomegalovirus exposure and HLA in healthy donors. This PCR relied on a set of 60 Vbeta primers and 13 Jbeta primers. Data came from immunoSEQ multiplex PCR; TCRdb stores just in-frame clones and leaves some out. The sample holds nearly 200,000 clones. As to this clone: What it binds is unknown.

Overall study findings and caveats: In terms of immune exposure information, only CMV serostatus was available.

This CDR3 contains 16 residues. Trimming cost V 1 base and J 6 bases; bases outside gene matches: 6. The germline V gene has CDR1 SGHRS and CDR2 YFSETQ. This receptor was obtained from a boy aged 10-17 years in good health and CMV-seronegative. The chain links TRBV5-1 to TRBJ2-1, with 11 nucleotides matching TRBD1. Sample: PBMCs. CDR3 in amino acids: CASSLSPGQGGNEQFF. The CDR3 coding sequence is TGCGCCAGCAGCTTGAGCCCGGGACAGGGGGGCAATGAGCAGTTCTTC.